Listed here are 10 T cell receptor beta chains from one sample, sequenced in a study of CD8 T cells in Susac syndrome (dated by TCRdb to the late 2010s). The library was made by the immunoSEQ multiplex PCR assay. RNA was extracted using the RNeasy kit, and roughly 0.5 to 1 microgram was reverse transcribed with random hexamers. The public sequencing data were trimmed at Q25 with fastp and processed into clonotypes with MiXCR by TCRdb, which kept only in-frame beta chains. Every entry covers one CDR3 protein and lists the most common genes and DNA from its rows. Present in this sample are 200,000 to 250,000 distinct CDR3 sequences, around 93% of which were seen just once. The ten largest make up around 0.15% of the sample. The material sequenced was CD4+ T cells from PBMCs. The receptors derive from a human donor with Susac syndrome.

The chain recombines TRBV20-1 with TRBJ2-7; TRBD1 matches 10 bases. The CDR3 length is 12 residues. The germline V gene has CDR1 DFQATT and CDR2 SNEGSKA (reference sequence). V shed 4 bases and J 7 bases; nucleotides not matched to a gene: 4. CDR3 region: CSATDRGHEQYF. DNA for the CDR3: TGCAGTGCTACCGACAGGGGGCATGAGCAGTACTTC.

V and J are TRBV7-2 and TRBJ2-5; either TRBD1 or TRBD2 may supply D (5 bases each). Trimming left V 3 bases short and J 1 base short, with 12 bases between. The CDR3 covers 15 residues. Germline CDR1 and CDR2: SGHTA and FQGNSA. CDR3 loop: CASSLGVGPQETQYF. The CDR3 DNA follows: TGTGCCAGCAGCTTGGGGGTGGGCCCCCAAGAGACCCAGTACTTC.

V gene TRBV7-9 combines with J gene TRBJ1-4; TRBD1 matches at 8 bases. This CDR3 region has 14 residues. Trimming at V came to 2 bases and at J to 10 bases, leaving 6 bases not matched to a gene. Per germline, CDR1 SEHNR and CDR2 FQNEAQ (reference sequence). The CDR3 is CASSLQGAVGKLFF. The CDR3 DNA is TGTGCCAGCAGCTTACAGGGGGCGGTGGGAAAACTGTTTTTT. Together with reference TRBV7-9 and TRBJ1-4, the CDR3 gives the full variable domain: DTGVSQNPRHKITKRGQNVTFRCDPISEHNRLYWYRQTLGQGPEFLTYFQNEAQLEKSRLLSDRFSAERPKGSFSTLEIQRTEQGDSAMYLCASSLQGAVGKLFFGSGTQLSVL.

The chain uses TRBV6-1 and TRBJ2-7, with D unclear. CDR1 and CDR2 (germline): MNHNS, SASEGT. CDR3 size: 13 residues. V was pared by 1 base and J by 9 bases, with 13 bases between. In nucleotides, the CDR3 is TGTGCCAGCAGTGAAGAGGGCCCTATAAGGCAGTACTTC. It specifies CASSEEGPIRQYF.

V gene TRBV7-9 combines with J gene TRBJ2-5; D uncertain. Germline V lookup: CDR1 SEHNR, CDR2 FQNEAQ (reference sequence). V dropped 1 base and J dropped 3 bases, with 6 bases sitting between them. The CDR3 totals 13 residues. CDR3 coding DNA: TGTGCCAGCAGCTTAGATGGGGAAGAGACCCAGTACTTC. The encoded protein is CASSLDGEETQYF.

The V call is TRBV20-1, the J call TRBJ2-3; D might be TRBD2 (9 bases). The CDR3 has 15 amino acids. V lost 6 bases to trimming and J lost 3 bases, with 19 bases between them. Germline loops: CDR1 DFQATT, CDR2 SNEGSKA (reference sequence). The CDR3 region is CSAQGASGDTDTQYF. The DNA of the CDR3 is TGCAGTGCGCAGGGGGCTAGCGGGGATACAGATACGCAGTATTTT.

This clonotype was found a few times. CDR3 residues: CASSLGTGSSGYTF. CDR3 in DNA: TGCGCCAGCAGCTTGGGGACAGGGTCTTCGGGCTACACCTTC. The rearrangement joins TRBV5-1 to TRBJ1-2; 8 nucleotides agree with TRBD1. Germline-derived CDR1 and CDR2 are SGHRS and YFSETQ. This CDR3 is 14 amino acids long. The trim removed 0 bases at V and 8 bases at J, leaving 6 bases unmatched.

This chain joins TRBV7-2 and TRBJ2-2; D unclear. From germline, CDR1 is SGHTA and CDR2 FQGNSA. The CDR3 contains 15 residues. The germline V and J ends were trimmed by 2 bases and 4 bases, with 11 bases remaining between them. The CDR3 nucleotides read TGTGCCAGCAGCTTAACCAAGATCAGCACCGGGGAGCTGTTTTTT. Translation gives CASSLTKISTGELFF.

The chain uses TRBV7-9 and TRBJ2-7, with 8 bases aligning to TRBD1. Germline V gene sequence: CDR1 SEHNR, CDR2 FQNEAQ (reference sequence). V was clipped by 5 bases and J by 3 bases; unmatched bases: 3. The CDR3 covers 13 residues. The CDR3 is CASSRGTGYEQYF. Written as DNA, the CDR3 is TGTGCCAGCAGCCGCGGGACAGGCTACGAGCAGTACTTC. The whole variable domain, remainder taken from reference TRBV7-9 and TRBJ2-7, is DTGVSQNPRHKITKRGQNVTFRCDPISEHNRLYWYRQTLGQGPEFLTYFQNEAQLEKSRLLSDRFSAERPKGSFSTLEIQRTEQGDSAMYLCASSRGTGYEQYFGPGTRLTVT.

The chain employs TRBV5-4 and TRBJ1-1; TRBD1 matches at 9 bases. The CDR3 is 13 residues long. From germline, CDR1 is SGHNT and CDR2 YYREEE (reference sequence). V gave up 4 bases and J gave up 6 bases; unmatched junction bases: 4. CDR3 nucleotides: TGTGCCAGCAGCATCGGACAGGGGCCTGAAGCTTTCTTT. It encodes CASSIGQGPEAFF.